These T cell receptor beta chains were read from a single sample in a study of T cell responses to AZD1222 COVID-19 vaccine. Sequencing used immunoSEQ multiplex PCR; TCRdb keeps in-frame clones, though not all of them. The table shows 46,000 or so clones, with about 80% occurring only once. The specimen was peripheral blood, collected on day 0 of AZD1222 vaccination. These receptors all stem from an adult in good health. Both conserved end residues are trimmed from each CDR3. The D gene is left open where the match is weak.

>-|TRBV5-1|TRBJ1-2
ASSPLGGWYGYT
>-|TRBV5-5|TRBJ1-2
ASSFYDVNYGYT
>TRBD1|TRBV2|TRBJ1-5
ASASDRGLGQPQH
>-|TRBV10-1|TRBJ1-1
ASSEPGMGTEAF
>-|TRBV27|TRBJ2-5
ASSVRGRETQY
>TRBD2|TRBV14|TRBJ2-2
ASSADGLALNTGELF
>-|TRBV5-4|TRBJ1-1
ASSLGQENTEAF
>TRBD2|TRBV3-1/TRBV3-2|TRBJ2-1
ASSPTGGAGNEQF
>TRBD2|TRBV5-4|TRBJ2-5
ASSFFTGGETQY
>-|TRBV7-8|TRBJ1-1
ASSLDGGGWTEAF
>-|TRBV30|TRBJ1-1
AWSVHANTEAF
>-|TRBV18|TRBJ1-6
ASSPPAPGGNSPLH
>-|TRBV12-3/TRBV12-4|TRBJ1-1
ASSSMGYTEAF
>-|TRBV28|TRBJ2-1
ASGRLEQLNEQF
>-|TRBV7-3|TRBJ2-5
ASSLTQQETQY
>-|TRBV9|TRBJ2-1
ASSVALGTTRGYEQF
>-|TRBV19|TRBJ2-7
ASSKEGFSYEQY
>-|TRBV10-3|TRBJ1-6
AISEADSPLH
>TRBD1|TRBV7-2|TRBJ2-3
ASSLVTGSTDTQY
>-|TRBV5-5|TRBJ2-1
ASSQSWVVDEQF
>TRBD1|TRBV27|TRBJ2-5
ASSLGTGPQETQY
>TRBD1|TRBV28|TRBJ1-5
ASSRPGTGIGPQH
>-|TRBV6-2/TRBV6-3|TRBJ2-7
ASSYPSGGVRTYEQY
>TRBD1|TRBV5-6|TRBJ1-2
ASSLSRQGDGYT
>TRBD2|TRBV9|TRBJ2-1
ASSVDVWGGPRSEQF
>-|TRBV5-8|TRBJ2-3
ASSLVLRVDTQY
>-|TRBV27|TRBJ2-3
ASRSGTFPQY
>-|TRBV15|TRBJ2-1
ATSRDYPGVRV
>-|TRBV6-2/TRBV6-3|TRBJ2-2
ASSPYTLSGELF
>TRBD2|TRBV10-3|TRBJ2-7
AISGRGGMSYEQY
>-|TRBV14|TRBJ1-2
ASSHDRIGYGYT
>-|TRBV18|TRBJ1-5
ASSLGAVQPQH
>TRBD2|TRBV9|TRBJ2-1
ASSSWAGRGHNEQF
>-|TRBV19|TRBJ1-5
ASTVRGHLNQPQH
>TRBD1|TRBV6-5|TRBJ2-3
ASRTGGDTDTQY
>-|TRBV3-1/TRBV3-2|TRBJ1-5
ASSLNGVNQPQH
>TRBD2|TRBV7-6|TRBJ2-1
ASSLGSGNSYNEQF
>-|TRBV20-1|TRBJ1-1
SARGNTEAF
>-|TRBV4-2|TRBJ1-1
ASSGGGQLNTEAF
>-|TRBV28|TRBJ2-3
ASTGEGDTQY
>-|TRBV29-1|TRBJ1-1
SVPRGGNMNTEAF
>-|TRBV21-1|TRBJ1-5
ASSKVGFVGTDRVRTLWDQPQH
>-|TRBV15|TRBJ2-7
ATSRDEQGYEQY
>TRBD1|TRBV11-2|TRBJ1-3
ASSLGTGASLAGNTIY
>TRBD1|TRBV19|TRBJ1-2
ASNDRGTGYT
>TRBD2|TRBV5-5|TRBJ2-1
ASSFGTSNNEQF
>-|TRBV3-1/TRBV3-2|TRBJ2-3
ASSNSFVMQDTQY
>-|TRBV4-1|TRBJ1-5
ASSQEGWGNQPQH
>-|TRBV30|TRBJ2-7
AWGESYEQY
>-|TRBV15|TRBJ1-2
ATSRERQGGGYT
>TRBD2|TRBV2|TRBJ2-5
ASSVGLAGGGETQY
>-|TRBV5-1|TRBJ1-4
ASSVQGANEKLF
>TRBD1|TRBV10-2|TRBJ1-6
ASSDLWAGTGNSPLH
>TRBD1|TRBV28|TRBJ1-1
ASRWDRGSPEAF
>-|TRBV11-2|TRBJ1-1
ASSLSAGAF
>-|TRBV7-2|TRBJ1-5
ASSLDRDTLQPQH